The rows below give T cell receptor beta chains drawn from one sample of a study of response to subunit inactivated influenza vaccine. TCRdb analysed the RT-PCR reads with MiXCR anew, one entry per CDR3 protein. The sample contains around 850,000 distinct CDR3 sequences, around 20% of which appear only once. Sequenced material: PBMCs from blood, taken 4 to 6 days after vaccination. Every receptor here comes from a middle-aged man who received an inactivated influenza vaccine. CDR3s include the opening cysteine and the closing phenylalanine or tryptophan. D genes are given only for firm matches. Size is omitted from some rows. Given values are once, few, many or a class for expanded clones.

d_gene: TRBD1
abundance: few
j_gene: TRBJ1-1
v_gene: TRBV7-2
CDR3nt: TGTGCCAGCAGCCCCTGGACAGGCCGGAACACTGAAGCTTTCTTT
CDR3aa: CASSPWTGRNTEAFF

d_gene: TRBD2
abundance: few
j_gene: TRBJ2-1
v_gene: TRBV12-3/TRBV12-4
CDR3nt: TGTGCCAGCAGTTTAACTAGCGGAGGGTACTACAATGAGCAGTTCTTC
CDR3aa: CASSLTSGGYYNEQFF

d_gene: -
abundance: many
j_gene: TRBJ2-1
v_gene: TRBV20-1
CDR3nt: TGCAGTGCTAGAGATCACAACCGCTCCTACAATGAGCAGTTCTTC
CDR3aa: CSARDHNRSYNEQFF

d_gene: TRBD2
abundance: -
j_gene: TRBJ2-4
v_gene: TRBV7-2
CDR3nt: TGTGCCAGCAGCTTAGCCGGACTAGCGGGGGGCCTTCAGTACTTC
CDR3aa: CASSLAGLAGGLQYF

d_gene: TRBD2
abundance: once
j_gene: TRBJ2-5
v_gene: TRBV20-1
CDR3nt: TGCAGTGCTGGTACCGGGACTAGCGGGCCACAAGAGACCCAGTACTTC
CDR3aa: CSAGTGTSGPQETQYF

d_gene: -
abundance: -
j_gene: TRBJ2-3
v_gene: TRBV2
CDR3nt: TGTGCCAGCAGTGTAATAGATACGCAGTATTTT
CDR3aa: CASSVIDTQYF

d_gene: -
abundance: -
j_gene: TRBJ2-1
v_gene: TRBV20-1
CDR3nt: TGCAGTGCTAGTGTGGGGGCGGTTTACAATGAGCAGTTCTTC
CDR3aa: CSASVGAVYNEQFF

d_gene: -
abundance: few
j_gene: TRBJ2-7
v_gene: TRBV7-9
CDR3nt: TGTGCCAGCAGCTTAGGTCAGGGTTCTATCGAGCAGTACTTC
CDR3aa: CASSLGQGSIEQYF

d_gene: -
abundance: -
j_gene: TRBJ1-4
v_gene: TRBV7-9
CDR3nt: TGTGCCAGCAGCTTAGGGCACAGAAGCGGTAATGAAAAACTGTTTTTT
CDR3aa: CASSLGHRSGNEKLFF

d_gene: -
abundance: -
j_gene: TRBJ2-1
v_gene: TRBV6-1
CDR3nt: TGTGTCAGCAGCTCAGGACCGTTAGGGAATGAGCAGTTCTTC
CDR3aa: CVSSSGPLGNEQFF

d_gene: TRBD1
abundance: few
j_gene: TRBJ1-6
v_gene: TRBV20-1
CDR3nt: TGCAGTGCTAGGACAGGGGACTCACCCCTCCACTTT
CDR3aa: CSARTGDSPLHF

d_gene: -
abundance: few
j_gene: TRBJ1-5
v_gene: TRBV21-1
CDR3nt: TGTGCCAGCAGCAAAGCGGGAGTCGGAGGGGTTAATCAGCCCCAGCATTTT
CDR3aa: CASSKAGVGGVNQPQHF

d_gene: -
abundance: few
j_gene: TRBJ2-3
v_gene: TRBV7-7
CDR3nt: TGTGCTAGCAGCCGCCTTGTAAGCACAGATACGCAGTATTTT
CDR3aa: CASSRLVSTDTQYF

d_gene: -
abundance: many
j_gene: TRBJ1-3
v_gene: TRBV12-3/TRBV12-4
CDR3nt: TGTGCCAGCAGAGCTAAGGGGTACTTAGGCACCATATATTTT
CDR3aa: CASRAKGYLGTIYF

d_gene: -
abundance: once
j_gene: TRBJ2-2
v_gene: TRBV5-1
CDR3nt: TGCGCCAGCAGCTTGGGTATGGGTAACACCGGGGAGCTGTTTTTT
CDR3aa: CASSLGMGNTGELFF

d_gene: TRBD2
abundance: few
j_gene: TRBJ2-3
v_gene: TRBV4-1
CDR3nt: TGCGCCAGCAGCCAAGAGGATCGGCGGGGGGCAGATACGCAGTATTTT
CDR3aa: CASSQEDRRGADTQYF

d_gene: -
abundance: -
j_gene: TRBJ1-2
v_gene: TRBV2
CDR3nt: TGTGCCAGCATAAGGTCCTTTAACTATGGCTACACCTTC
CDR3aa: CASIRSFNYGYTF

d_gene: TRBD1
abundance: few
j_gene: TRBJ2-7
v_gene: TRBV6-1
CDR3nt: TGTGCCAGACGGACAGGGGGCTCCTGCGAGCAGTACTTC
CDR3aa: CARRTGGSCEQYF

d_gene: -
abundance: many
j_gene: TRBJ2-7
v_gene: TRBV6-5
CDR3nt: TGTGCCAGCAGTTACTTCTCAACAAGGGGAGGACCCTACGAGCAGTACTTC
CDR3aa: CASSYFSTRGGPYEQYF

d_gene: TRBD2
abundance: many
j_gene: TRBJ2-1
v_gene: TRBV29-1
CDR3nt: TGCAGCGCTGTAAGCGGGGAAGCCTACTACAATGAGCAGTTCTTC
CDR3aa: CSAVSGEAYYNEQFF

d_gene: -
abundance: many
j_gene: TRBJ1-1
v_gene: TRBV20-1
CDR3nt: TGCAGTGCCAGCGAATGGGAGGGAGACACTGAAGCTTTCTTT
CDR3aa: CSASEWEGDTEAFF

d_gene: TRBD2
abundance: -
j_gene: TRBJ2-7
v_gene: TRBV5-6
CDR3nt: TGTGCCAGCAGGCACCGGGAGGGATTATACGAGCAGTACTTC
CDR3aa: CASRHREGLYEQYF

d_gene: TRBD1
abundance: -
j_gene: TRBJ2-2
v_gene: TRBV4-2
CDR3nt: TGTGCCAGCAGCCAAGATCCGGCAGGGGGCAGGTACACCGGGGAGCTGTTTTTT
CDR3aa: CASSQDPAGGRYTGELFF

d_gene: TRBD2
abundance: -
j_gene: TRBJ2-3
v_gene: TRBV5-4
CDR3nt: TGTGCCAGCAGCTCGCCCCTAGCGGGAGGACCTTCAATGACAGATACGCAGTATTTT
CDR3aa: CASSSPLAGGPSMTDTQYF

d_gene: -
abundance: -
j_gene: TRBJ2-3
v_gene: TRBV5-1
CDR3nt: TGCGCCAGCAGCTTGGCCGGACGGATCACAGATACGCAGTATTTT
CDR3aa: CASSLAGRITDTQYF

d_gene: -
abundance: many
j_gene: TRBJ2-7
v_gene: TRBV20-1
CDR3nt: TGCAGTGCTAGCGGGGGCGGGACCTACGAGCAGTACTTC
CDR3aa: CSASGGGTYEQYF

d_gene: -
abundance: -
j_gene: TRBJ1-1
v_gene: TRBV3-1
CDR3nt: TGTGCCAGCAGCCAAGAAAGGGTATTGAGGACTGAAGCTTTCTTT
CDR3aa: CASSQERVLRTEAFF

d_gene: TRBD2
abundance: many
j_gene: TRBJ2-3
v_gene: TRBV12-3/TRBV12-4
CDR3nt: TGTGCCAGCAGGTCACTAGCGGGAGGTACGCAGTATTTT
CDR3aa: CASRSLAGGTQYF

d_gene: TRBD2
abundance: few
j_gene: TRBJ2-3
v_gene: TRBV6-1
CDR3nt: TGTGCCAGCAGTGAAGGGGGGACTAGCGGGAGTGCAGATACGCAGTATTTT
CDR3aa: CASSEGGTSGSADTQYF